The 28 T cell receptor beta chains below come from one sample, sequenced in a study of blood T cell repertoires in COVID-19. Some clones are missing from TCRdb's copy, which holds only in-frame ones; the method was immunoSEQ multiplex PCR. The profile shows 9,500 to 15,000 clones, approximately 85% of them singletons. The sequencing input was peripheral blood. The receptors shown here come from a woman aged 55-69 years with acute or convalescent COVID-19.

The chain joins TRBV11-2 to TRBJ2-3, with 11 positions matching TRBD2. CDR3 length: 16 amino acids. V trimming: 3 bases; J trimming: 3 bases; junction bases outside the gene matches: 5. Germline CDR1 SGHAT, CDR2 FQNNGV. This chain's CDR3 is CASSFARLAGTDTQYF. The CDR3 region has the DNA TGTGCCAGCAGCTTTGCCCGACTAGCGGGGACAGATACGCAGTATTTT.

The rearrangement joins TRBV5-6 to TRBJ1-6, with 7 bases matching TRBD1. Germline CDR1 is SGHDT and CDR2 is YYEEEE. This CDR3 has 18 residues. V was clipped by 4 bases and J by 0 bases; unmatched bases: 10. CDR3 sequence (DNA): TGTGCCAGCAGCCTGAGACAGGGTGCTAACTCCTATAATTCACCCCTCCACTTT. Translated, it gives CASSLRQGANSYNSPLHF.

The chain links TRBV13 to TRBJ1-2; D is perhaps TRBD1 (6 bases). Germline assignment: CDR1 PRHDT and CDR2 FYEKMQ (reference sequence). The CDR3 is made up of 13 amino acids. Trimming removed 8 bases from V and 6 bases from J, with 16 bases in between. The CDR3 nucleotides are TGTGCCAGCGCGGGAGGGGGTTGGGATGGCTACACCTTC. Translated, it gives CASAGGGWDGYTF.

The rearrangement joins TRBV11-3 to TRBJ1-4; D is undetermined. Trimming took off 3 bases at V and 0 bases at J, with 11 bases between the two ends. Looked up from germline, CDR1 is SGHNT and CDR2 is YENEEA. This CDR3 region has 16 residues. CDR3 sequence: CASSFSADATNEKLFF. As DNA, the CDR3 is TGTGCCAGCAGCTTTTCCGCAGATGCAACTAATGAAAAACTGTTTTTT.

CDR3 amino acids: CASTPGGTGTGYSPLHF. In DNA, the CDR3 is TGTGCCAGCACCCCTGGAGGGACCGGGACAGGCTATTCACCCCTCCACTTT. The chain links TRBV28 to TRBJ1-6, with 8 bases fitting TRBD1. The CDR3 totals 17 residues. The germline V gene encodes CDR1 MDHEN and CDR2 SYDVKM. The junction had 16 bases not matched to a gene; V was cut back by 7 bases and J by 8 bases.

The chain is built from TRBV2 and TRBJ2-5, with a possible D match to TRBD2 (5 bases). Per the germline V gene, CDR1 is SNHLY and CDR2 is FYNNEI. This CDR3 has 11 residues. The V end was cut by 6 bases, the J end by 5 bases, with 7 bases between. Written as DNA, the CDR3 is TGTGCCAGCAGGAGGGCGGAGACCCAGTACTTC. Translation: CASRRAETQYF.

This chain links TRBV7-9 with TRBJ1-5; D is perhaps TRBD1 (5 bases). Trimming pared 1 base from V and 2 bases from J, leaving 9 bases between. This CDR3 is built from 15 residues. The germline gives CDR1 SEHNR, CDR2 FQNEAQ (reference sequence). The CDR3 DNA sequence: TGTGCCAGCAGCTTAGGGGGCTGGGGCAATCAGCCCCAGCATTTT. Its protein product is CASSLGGWGNQPQHF.

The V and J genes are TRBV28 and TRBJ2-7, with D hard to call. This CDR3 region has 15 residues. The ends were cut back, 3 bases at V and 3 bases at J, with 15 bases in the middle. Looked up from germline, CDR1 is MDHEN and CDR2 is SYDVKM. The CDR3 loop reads CASSFGRRTHYEQYF. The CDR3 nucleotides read TGTGCCAGCAGTTTCGGTCGCCGAACCCACTACGAGCAGTACTTC.

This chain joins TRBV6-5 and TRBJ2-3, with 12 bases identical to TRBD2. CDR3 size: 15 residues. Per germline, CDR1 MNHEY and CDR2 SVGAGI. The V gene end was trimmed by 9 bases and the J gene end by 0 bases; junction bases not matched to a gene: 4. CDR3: CASFGLAGSTDTQYF. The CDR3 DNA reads TGTGCCAGTTTTGGACTAGCGGGGAGCACAGATACGCAGTATTTT.

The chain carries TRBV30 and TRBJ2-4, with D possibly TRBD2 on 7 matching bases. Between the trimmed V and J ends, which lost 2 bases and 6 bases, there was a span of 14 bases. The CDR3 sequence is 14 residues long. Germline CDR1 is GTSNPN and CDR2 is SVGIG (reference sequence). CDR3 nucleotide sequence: TGTGCCTGGAGTAAGGAGGGGGGGCTAAACATTCAGTACTTC. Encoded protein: CAWSKEGGLNIQYF. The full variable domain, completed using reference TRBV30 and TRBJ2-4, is SQTIHQWPATLVQPVGSPLSLECTVEGTSNPNLYWYRQAAGRGLQLLFYSVGIGQISSEVPQNLSASRPQDRQFILSSKKLLLSDSGFYLCAWSKEGGLNIQYFGAGTRLSVL.

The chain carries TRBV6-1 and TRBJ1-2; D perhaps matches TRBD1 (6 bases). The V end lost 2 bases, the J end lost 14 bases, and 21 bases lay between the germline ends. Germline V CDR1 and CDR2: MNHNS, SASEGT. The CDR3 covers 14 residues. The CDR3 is CASSELRQVRGKTF. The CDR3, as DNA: TGTGCCAGCAGTGAACTTAGACAGGTTAGGGGAAAAACCTTC.

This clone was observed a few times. Written as DNA, the CDR3 is TGCAGCGTCTCCAACCTCTTGACAGGGGCTTCCACAGATACGCAGTATTTT. It is translated as CSVSNLLTGASTDTQYF. The chain has TRBV29-1 and TRBJ2-3; 8 bases agree with TRBD1. CDR1 and CDR2 from the germline V gene are SQVTM and ANQGSEA. The CDR3 loop spans 17 amino acids. V lost 6 bases to trimming and J lost 2 bases; unmatched junction nucleotides: 16.

CDR3 region: CASSLVEGYNQPQHF. DNA for the CDR3: TGTGCCAGCAGCTTAGTGGAGGGGTACAATCAGCCCCAGCATTTT. The genes are TRBV7-2 and TRBJ1-5; D might be TRBD1 (5 bases). This CDR3 has 15 amino acids. Trimming pared 1 base from V and 3 bases from J, leaving 10 bases between. In germline, CDR1 is SGHTA, CDR2 FQGNSA.

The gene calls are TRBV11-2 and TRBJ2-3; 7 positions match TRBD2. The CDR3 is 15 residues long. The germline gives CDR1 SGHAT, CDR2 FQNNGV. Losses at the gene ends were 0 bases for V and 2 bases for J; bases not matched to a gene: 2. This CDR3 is CASSLDGGFTDTQYF. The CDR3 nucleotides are TGTGCCAGCAGCTTAGACGGGGGGTTCACAGATACGCAGTATTTT.

The CDR3 DNA reads TGTGCCAGCAGTACACCGGGAGCTATTTTTTCCGGGGAGCTGTTTTTT. It codes for CASSTPGAIFSGELFF. This chain uses TRBV28 with TRBJ2-2; the D gene is possibly TRBD2 (6 bases). With 5 bases removed from V and 6 bases from J, the gap between germline ends came to 19 bases. The CDR3 sequence is 16 residues long. CDR1 MDHEN and CDR2 SYDVKM come from the germline V gene.

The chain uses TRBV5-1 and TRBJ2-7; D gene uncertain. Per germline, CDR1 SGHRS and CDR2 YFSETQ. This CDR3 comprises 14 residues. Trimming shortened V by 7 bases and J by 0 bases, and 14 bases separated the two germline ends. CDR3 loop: CASAARSLSYEQYF. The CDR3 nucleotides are TGCGCCAGCGCAGCTAGGTCTCTCTCCTACGAGCAGTACTTC.

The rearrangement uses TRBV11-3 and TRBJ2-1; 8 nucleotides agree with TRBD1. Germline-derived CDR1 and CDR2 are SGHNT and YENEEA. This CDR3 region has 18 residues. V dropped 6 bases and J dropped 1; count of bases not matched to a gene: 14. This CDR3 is CASRATGVWGKSYNEQFF. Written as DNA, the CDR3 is TGTGCCAGCAGAGCGACAGGGGTCTGGGGCAAGTCCTACAATGAGCAGTTCTTC.

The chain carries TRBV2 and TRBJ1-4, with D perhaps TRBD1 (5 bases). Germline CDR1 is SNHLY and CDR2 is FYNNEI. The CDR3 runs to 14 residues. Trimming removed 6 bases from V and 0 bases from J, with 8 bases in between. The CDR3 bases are TGTGCCAGCAGCCAAGGGGCAACTAATGAAAAACTGTTTTTT. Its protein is CASSQGATNEKLFF. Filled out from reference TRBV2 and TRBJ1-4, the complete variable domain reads EPEVTQTPSHQVTQMGQEVILRCVPISNHLYFYWYRQILGQKVEFLVSFYNNEISEKSEIFDDQFSVERPDGSNFTLKIRSTKLEDSAMYFCASSQGATNEKLFFGSGTQLSVL.

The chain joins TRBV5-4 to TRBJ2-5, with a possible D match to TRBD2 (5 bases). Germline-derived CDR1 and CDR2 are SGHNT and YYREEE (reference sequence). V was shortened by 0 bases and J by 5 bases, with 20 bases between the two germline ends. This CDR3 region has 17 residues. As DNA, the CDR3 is TGTGCCAGCAGCTTGGTAGGTGGAGGAAGGAGCCCGGAGACCCAGTACTTC. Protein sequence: CASSLVGGGRSPETQYF.

The CDR3 DNA reads as TGTGCCAGCAGTTTTGATCGACAGGGTGAAGCTTTCTTT. Amino acid sequence: CASSFDRQGEAFF. This chain links TRBV6-6 with TRBJ1-1, with 7 nucleotides matching TRBD1. Germline V CDR1 and CDR2: MNHNY, SVGAGI (reference sequence). The CDR3 runs 13 residues. J gave up 7 bases and V 4 bases, and 6 bases lay outside the gene matches.

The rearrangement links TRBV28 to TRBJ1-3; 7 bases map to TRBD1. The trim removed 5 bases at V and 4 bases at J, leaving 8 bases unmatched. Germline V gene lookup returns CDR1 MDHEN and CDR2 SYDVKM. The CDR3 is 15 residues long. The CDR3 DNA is TGTGCCAGCAGTCGTACAGGGGCTTCAGGAAACACCATATATTTT. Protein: CASSRTGASGNTIYF. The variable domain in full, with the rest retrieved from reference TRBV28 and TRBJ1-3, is DVKVTQSSRYLVKRTGEKVFLECVQDMDHENMFWYRQDPGLGLRLIYFSYDVKMKEKGDIPEGYSVSREKKERFSLILESASTNQTSMYLCASSRTGASGNTIYFGEGSWLTVV.

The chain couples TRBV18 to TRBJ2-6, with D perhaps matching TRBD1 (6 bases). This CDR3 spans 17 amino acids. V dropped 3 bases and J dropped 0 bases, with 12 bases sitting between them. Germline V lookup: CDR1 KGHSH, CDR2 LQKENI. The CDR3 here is CASSPRTVSSGANVLTF. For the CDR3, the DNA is TGTGCCAGCTCACCCCGGACAGTGAGCTCTGGGGCCAACGTCCTGACTTTC.

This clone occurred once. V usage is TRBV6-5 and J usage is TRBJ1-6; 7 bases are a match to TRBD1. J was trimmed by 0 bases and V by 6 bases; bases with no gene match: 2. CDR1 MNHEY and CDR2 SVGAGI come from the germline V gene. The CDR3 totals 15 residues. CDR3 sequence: CASRGQSSYNSPLHF. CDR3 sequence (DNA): TGTGCCAGCAGGGGACAGAGCTCCTATAATTCACCCCTCCACTTT.

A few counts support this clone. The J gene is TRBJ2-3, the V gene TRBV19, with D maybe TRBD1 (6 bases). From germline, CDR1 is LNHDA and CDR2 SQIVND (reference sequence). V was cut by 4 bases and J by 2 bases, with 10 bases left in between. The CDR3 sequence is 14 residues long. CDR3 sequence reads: CASSTDSSTDTQYF. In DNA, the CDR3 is TGTGCCAGTAGTACGGACAGTTCCACAGATACGCAGTATTTT.

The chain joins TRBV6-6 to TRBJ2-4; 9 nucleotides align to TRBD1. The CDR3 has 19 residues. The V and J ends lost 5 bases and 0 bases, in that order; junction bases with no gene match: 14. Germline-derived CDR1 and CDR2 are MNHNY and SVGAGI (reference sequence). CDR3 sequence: CASSRIRTGEVLAKNIQYF. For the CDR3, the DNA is TGTGCCAGCAGTCGAATCCGGACAGGGGAGGTTCTAGCCAAAAACATTCAGTACTTC.

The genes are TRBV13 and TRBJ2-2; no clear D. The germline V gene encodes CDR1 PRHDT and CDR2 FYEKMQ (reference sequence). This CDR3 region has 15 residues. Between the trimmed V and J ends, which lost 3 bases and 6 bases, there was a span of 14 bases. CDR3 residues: CASSLTSRSSGELFF. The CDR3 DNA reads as TGTGCCAGCAGCTTGACTTCTAGGAGCTCCGGGGAGCTGTTTTTT. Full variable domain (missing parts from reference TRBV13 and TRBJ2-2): AAGVIQSPRHLIKEKRETATLKCYPIPRHDTVYWYQQGPGQDPQFLISFYEKMQSDKGSIPDRFSAQQFSDYHSELNMSSLELGDSALYFCASSLTSRSSGELFFGEGSRLTVL.

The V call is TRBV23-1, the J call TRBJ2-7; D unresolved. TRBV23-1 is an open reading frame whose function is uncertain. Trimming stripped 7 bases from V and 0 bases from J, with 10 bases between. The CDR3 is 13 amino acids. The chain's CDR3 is CASITVSSYEQYF. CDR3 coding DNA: TGCGCCAGCATTACGGTGAGCTCCTACGAGCAGTACTTC.

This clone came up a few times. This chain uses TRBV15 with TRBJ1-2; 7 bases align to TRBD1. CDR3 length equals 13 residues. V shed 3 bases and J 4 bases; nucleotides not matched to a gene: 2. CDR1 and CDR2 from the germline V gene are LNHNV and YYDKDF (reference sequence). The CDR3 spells CATSSNRGYGYTF. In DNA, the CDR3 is TGTGCCACCAGCAGTAACAGGGGCTATGGCTACACCTTC.